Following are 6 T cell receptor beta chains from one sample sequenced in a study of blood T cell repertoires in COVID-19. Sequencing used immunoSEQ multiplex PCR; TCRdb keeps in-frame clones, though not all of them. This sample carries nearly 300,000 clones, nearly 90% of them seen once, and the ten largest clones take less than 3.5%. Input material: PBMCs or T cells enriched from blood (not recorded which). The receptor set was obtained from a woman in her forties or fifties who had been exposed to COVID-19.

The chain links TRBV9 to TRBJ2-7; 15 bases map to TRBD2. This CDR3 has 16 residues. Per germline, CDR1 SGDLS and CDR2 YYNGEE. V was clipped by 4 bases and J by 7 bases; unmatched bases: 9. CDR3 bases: TGTGCCAGCAGCCCGGGACTAGCGGGGGGAAGAGGGGAGCAGTACTTC. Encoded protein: CASSPGLAGGRGEQYF.

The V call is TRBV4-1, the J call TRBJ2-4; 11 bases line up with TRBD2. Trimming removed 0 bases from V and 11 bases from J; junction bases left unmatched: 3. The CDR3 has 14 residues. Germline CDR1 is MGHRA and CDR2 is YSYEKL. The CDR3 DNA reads TGCGCCAGCAGCCAAGATCTAGCGGGGGGCCTTCAGTACTTC. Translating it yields CASSQDLAGGLQYF.

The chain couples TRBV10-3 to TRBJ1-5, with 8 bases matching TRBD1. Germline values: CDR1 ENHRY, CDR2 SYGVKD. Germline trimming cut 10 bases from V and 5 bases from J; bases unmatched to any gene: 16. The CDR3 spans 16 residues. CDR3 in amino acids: CATGDWRQGRYQPQHF. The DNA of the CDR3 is TGTGCCACCGGGGACTGGCGACAGGGGAGGTATCAGCCCCAGCATTTT.

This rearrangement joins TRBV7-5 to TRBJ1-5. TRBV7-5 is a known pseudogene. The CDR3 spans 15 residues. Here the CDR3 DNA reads TGTGCCAGAAGCATCAGGGACTATAGCAATCAGCCCCAGCATTTT. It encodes CARSIRDYSNQPQHF.

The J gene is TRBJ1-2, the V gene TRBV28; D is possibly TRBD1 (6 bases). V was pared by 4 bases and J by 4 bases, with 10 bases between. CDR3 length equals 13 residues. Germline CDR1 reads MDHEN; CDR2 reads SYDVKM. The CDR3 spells CASSSRGAYGYTF. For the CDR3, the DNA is TGTGCCAGCAGTTCTCGGGGGGCCTATGGCTACACCTTC.

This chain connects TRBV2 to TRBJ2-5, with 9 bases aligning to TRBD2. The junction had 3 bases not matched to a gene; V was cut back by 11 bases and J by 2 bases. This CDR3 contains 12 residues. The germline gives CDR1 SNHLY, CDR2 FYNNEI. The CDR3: CAGGGAQETQYF. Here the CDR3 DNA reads TGTGCCGGCGGGGGGGCACAAGAGACCCAGTACTTC.